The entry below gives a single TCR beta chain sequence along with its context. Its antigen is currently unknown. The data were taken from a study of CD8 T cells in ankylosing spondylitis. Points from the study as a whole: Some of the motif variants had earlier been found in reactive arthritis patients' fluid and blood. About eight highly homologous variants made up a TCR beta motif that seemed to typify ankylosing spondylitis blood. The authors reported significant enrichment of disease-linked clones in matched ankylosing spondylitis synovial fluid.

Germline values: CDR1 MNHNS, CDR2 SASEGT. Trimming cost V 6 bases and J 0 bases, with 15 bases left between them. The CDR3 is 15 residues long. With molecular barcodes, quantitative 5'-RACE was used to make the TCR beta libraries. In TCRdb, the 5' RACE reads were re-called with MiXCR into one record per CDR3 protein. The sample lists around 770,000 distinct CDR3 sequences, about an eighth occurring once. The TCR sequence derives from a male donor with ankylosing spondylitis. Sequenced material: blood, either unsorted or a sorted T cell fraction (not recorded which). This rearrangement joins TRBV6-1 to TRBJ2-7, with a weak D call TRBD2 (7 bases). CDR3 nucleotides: TGTGCCAGCAGCAGAGGGGGGGGGATCTCCTACGAGCAGTACTTC. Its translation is CASSRGGGISYEQYF.